This record looks at one T cell receptor beta chain sequence and its context. Its target is not known. Inclusion characteristics of ophthalmopathy patients comprised a Clinical Activity Score of at least 3, a NOSPECS grade of at least 4, and duration under 3 months. The authors obtained PBMCs from over 8 ml of fresh peripheral blood. Germline V lookup: CDR1 MNHNS, CDR2 SASEGT. J lost 4 bases, V lost 5 bases, and 13 bases had no gene match. The CDR3 length is 16 residues. The data belong to a study of T cells in Graves' hyperthyroidism and ophthalmopathy. About the study: At the time of initial diagnosis and before any treatment, peripheral blood was collected.

General study points: For ophthalmopathy, model prediction preceded onset by a median around six months.

RNA transcripts provided the source from which TCR beta CDR3 regions were amplified. First-round RT-PCR of the TCR CDR3 relied on the HTBI primer set. Via MiXCR, TCRdb re-called the multiplex PCR reads, giving one row per CDR3 protein. The sample yields 200,000 to 250,000 distinct CDR3 sequences, almost 25% seen once. The sequenced material came from blood. The receptor was isolated from a woman aged 40 to 49 with Graves' ophthalmopathy. The chain recombines TRBV6-1 with TRBJ2-5, with TRBD1 matching over 7 bases. The CDR3 DNA is TGTGCCAGCAGTAGATCCGGGACAGCGAATCTAGAGACCCAGTACTTC. Translated: CASSRSGTANLETQYF.